One and the same sample provided the 3 T cell receptor beta chains below, sequenced in a study of cytomegalovirus exposure and HLA in healthy donors. It was with 60 Vbeta and 13 Jbeta primers that the PCR ran. Sequencing used immunoSEQ multiplex PCR; TCRdb keeps in-frame clones, though not all of them. The sample lists approximately 51,000 clones, 72% seen once, with roughly 6.3% in the top ten. Sequencing was done on a sample of PBMCs. These receptors all stem from a man between 25 and 39 years old in good health and CMV-seronegative.

The rearrangement links TRBV30 to TRBJ2-2, with a weak D call TRBD2 (5 bases). Germline CDR1 reads GTSNPN; CDR2 reads SVGIG (reference sequence). Trimming pared 4 bases from V and 7 bases from J, leaving 16 bases between. CDR3 size: 14 residues. CDR3 residues: CAWTALRVSGELFF. For the CDR3, the DNA is TGTGCCTGGACAGCTCTGCGGGTGAGCGGGGAGCTGTTTTTT.

The chain carries TRBV9 and TRBJ2-7; tentative D call: TRBD2 (5 bases). Trimming cost V 0 bases and J 3 bases, with 13 bases left between them. The CDR3 runs 15 residues. Germline values: CDR1 SGDLS, CDR2 YYNGEE. CDR3 residues: CASSVEVGGGYEQYF. CDR3 sequence (DNA): TGTGCCAGCAGCGTAGAGGTTGGTGGAGGCTACGAGCAGTACTTC. The full variable domain, in which reference TRBV9 and TRBJ2-7 provide the parts outside the CDR3, is DSGVTQTPKHLITATGQRVTLRCSPRSGDLSVYWYQQSLDQGLQFLIQYYNGEERAKGNILERFSAQQFPDLHSELNLSSLELGDSALYFCASSVEVGGGYEQYFGPGTRLTVT.

This chain connects TRBV7-2 to TRBJ1-5; possible D gene TRBD1, 5 bases. The V end lost 5 bases, the J end lost 4 bases, and 15 bases lay between the germline ends. Germline values: CDR1 SGHTA, CDR2 FQGNSA. This CDR3 contains 15 residues. The DNA for the CDR3 is TGTGCCAGCAGCAAAGACAGTTCTGGTAATCAGCCCCAGCATTTT. This encodes CASSKDSSGNQPQHF.